Presented here are 30 T cell receptor beta chains from one specimen sequenced in a study of cytomegalovirus exposure and HLA in healthy donors. A multiplex PCR was run with 60 Vbeta primers and 13 Jbeta primers. The table came from immunoSEQ multiplex PCR; TCRdb's copy has only in-frame clones and leaves some out. The data hold a few hundred thousand clones, with approximately 84% observed a single time. Sequencing was performed on PBMCs. Every receptor here comes from a woman between 40 and 50 years old in good health and CMV-seropositive.

This clone has more than one count but fewer than ten. The rearrangement links TRBV6-1 to TRBJ2-2, with D tentatively TRBD1 (7 bases). This CDR3 contains 15 residues. CDR1 MNHNS and CDR2 SASEGT come from the germline V gene. V was cut by 2 bases and J by 5 bases, with 12 bases left in between. The CDR3 here is CASSEPTGRTGELFF. DNA of the CDR3: TGTGCCAGCAGTGAACCGACAGGGAGGACCGGGGAGCTGTTTTTT.

J is TRBJ1-3 and V is TRBV5-1; D gene uncertain. V lost 0 bases and J 4 bases, leaving 8 bases between the germline ends. The length of the CDR3 is 14 residues. Germline CDR1 SGHRS, CDR2 YFSETQ. The CDR3 region has the DNA TGCGCCAGCAGCTTGGACAATCTCGGAAACACCATATATTTT. Amino acids: CASSLDNLGNTIYF.

The chain recombines TRBV5-1 with TRBJ2-7; 12 bases are shared with TRBD2. The CDR3 runs 17 residues. Germline loops: CDR1 SGHRS, CDR2 YFSETQ. V lost 2 bases, J lost 6 bases, and 12 bases stayed unmatched. DNA of the CDR3: TGCGCCAGCAGCTTTACAGGACTAGCGGGGCTAAATGGCGAGCAGTACTTC. Translating it yields CASSFTGLAGLNGEQYF.

This chain joins TRBV6-6 and TRBJ1-3; no clear D gene. The CDR3 is made up of 14 amino acids. V was shortened by 8 bases and J by 0 bases, with 11 bases between the two germline ends. The V gene's germline CDR1 is MNHNY and CDR2 SVGAGI (reference sequence). The CDR3 DNA is TGTGCCAGCCGGTCGGGTAACTCTGGAAACACCATATATTTT. Translating it yields CASRSGNSGNTIYF.

V is TRBV7-2 and J is TRBJ1-2; D remains unclear. Germline CDR1 SGHTA, CDR2 FQGNSA. This CDR3 has 15 residues. The V gene lost 2 bases and the J gene lost 2 bases, with 12 bases spanning the gap. The CDR3 loop reads CASSLSAALNYGYTF. CDR3 in DNA: TGTGCCAGCAGCTTATCTGCGGCCCTCAACTATGGCTACACCTTC.

The chain combines TRBV30 with TRBJ1-5; D gene ambiguous. Between the trimmed V and J ends, which lost 2 bases and 9 bases, there was a span of 14 bases. The CDR3 covers 13 residues. Per the germline V gene, CDR1 is GTSNPN and CDR2 is SVGIG (reference sequence). DNA for the CDR3: TGTGCCTGGAGTAGGTTGGAGTATGGGCCCCAGCATTTT. Its protein product is CAWSRLEYGPQHF.

The chain couples TRBV10-3 to TRBJ1-2; 7 nucleotides align to TRBD1. The CDR3 consists of 14 residues. Looked up from germline, CDR1 is ENHRY and CDR2 is SYGVKD. V lost 5 bases to trimming and J lost 6 bases; unmatched junction nucleotides: 9. DNA for the CDR3: TGTGCCATCAGTATTGGACAGGCCCTCGATGGCTACACCTTC. It translates to CAISIGQALDGYTF.

In this sample, this clone turned up a few times. The CDR3 DNA reads TGCAGCGTTGCTCGAGGGGGCAAGGATCAGCCCCAGCATTTT. Protein product: CSVARGGKDQPQHF. V and J are TRBV29-1 and TRBJ1-5; TRBD1 matches at 7 bases. The CDR3 has 14 amino acids. Germline CDR1 and CDR2: SQVTM and ANQGSEA. Trimming cost V 4 bases and J 5 bases; bases outside gene matches: 8.

The chain joins TRBV28 to TRBJ1-2; D unresolved. The CDR3 is made up of 12 amino acids. The germline V gene has CDR1 MDHEN and CDR2 SYDVKM. Trimming cost V 5 bases and J 4 bases, with 8 bases left between them. CDR3 residues: CASSLSPYGYTF. In nucleotides, the CDR3 is TGTGCCAGCAGTCTTTCCCCCTATGGCTACACCTTC.

The CDR3 region is CAITDRTNTGELFF. The CDR3, as DNA: TGTGCCATCACTGACAGGACGAACACCGGGGAGCTGTTTTTT. The chain links TRBV10-3 to TRBJ2-2, with a weak D call TRBD1 (6 bases). Per the germline V gene, CDR1 is ENHRY and CDR2 is SYGVKD. CDR3 length equals 14 residues. V lost 7 bases and J lost 0, with 9 bases in between.

The rearrangement joins TRBV11-2 to TRBJ1-2; 7 positions agree with TRBD1. This CDR3 contains 15 residues. V shed 5 bases and J 0 bases; nucleotides not matched to a gene: 6. From germline, CDR1 is SGHAT and CDR2 FQNNGV. The CDR3 nucleotides read TGTGCCAGCAGCCCTCGGGGGACAGCTAACTATGGCTACACCTTC. This sequence encodes CASSPRGTANYGYTF.

The chain employs TRBV6-1 and TRBJ2-5; TRBD2 aligns across 8 bases. Per germline, CDR1 MNHNS and CDR2 SASEGT. This CDR3 comprises 14 residues. J gave up 5 bases and V 3 bases, and 5 bases lay outside the gene matches. The CDR3 region is CASSESGSRETQYF. The CDR3 DNA sequence: TGTGCCAGCAGTGAGAGCGGGAGTCGGGAGACCCAGTACTTC.

This rearrangement joins TRBV15 to TRBJ2-6; D possibly corresponds to TRBD1 (6 bases). The V and J ends lost 3 bases and 0 bases respectively, with 18 bases between them. CDR1 and CDR2 from the germline V gene are LNHNV and YYDKDF (reference sequence). This CDR3 is built from 19 residues. CDR3 sequence (DNA): TGTGCCACCAGCAGCACCCCGGGACACGAAAGCTCTGGGGCCAACGTCCTGACTTTC. Translated, it gives CATSSTPGHESSGANVLTF.

J is TRBJ2-1 and V is TRBV5-8; 8 bases are shared with TRBD2. With 4 bases clipped from V and 3 bases from J, the junction kept 9 bases outside the gene matches. CDR3 length equals 16 residues. From germline, CDR1 is SGHTS and CDR2 YDEGEE. CDR3 coding DNA: TGTGCCAGCAGCAGGGGTAGCGGGACTAACTACAATGAGCAGTTCTTC. Translation gives CASSRGSGTNYNEQFF.

The chain employs TRBV7-2 and TRBJ2-1, with 10 bases that match TRBD1. With V trimmed by 5 bases and J by 7 bases, 5 bases remained unmatched. Looked up from germline, CDR1 is SGHTA and CDR2 is FQGNSA. The CDR3 has 14 residues. In nucleotides, the CDR3 is TGTGCCAGCAGCCGGGACAGGGGCCCAAATGAGCAGTTCTTC. Translation: CASSRDRGPNEQFF.

The chain employs TRBV4-2 and TRBJ2-3, with 11 bases matching TRBD2. This CDR3 contains 15 residues. The junction had 5 bases not matched to a gene; V was cut back by 5 bases and J by 4 bases. Germline V lookup: CDR1 LGHNA, CDR2 YNFKEQ. CDR3 nucleotides: TGTGCCAGCAGCTCCACTAGCGGGAGACCAGATACGCAGTATTTT. It translates to CASSSTSGRPDTQYF.

The chain recombines TRBV4-1 with TRBJ1-3, with D possibly being TRBD1 (5 bases). The CDR3 covers 15 residues. Germline V gene sequence: CDR1 MGHRA, CDR2 YSYEKL. Trimming removed 2 bases at V and 0 bases at J, with 8 bases between. The CDR3 protein is CASSQPTVSGNTIYF. The CDR3 DNA reads as TGCGCCAGCAGCCAACCGACAGTCTCTGGAAACACCATATATTTT.

This sequence joins TRBV25-1 and TRBJ2-1; TRBD1 might be the D (5 bases). V lost 7 bases and J lost 5, with 12 bases in between. The CDR3 is 13 residues long. Germline CDR1 and CDR2: MGHDK and SYGVNS. The CDR3 loop reads CASKRDSNNEQFF. CDR3 nucleotide sequence: TGTGCCAGCAAAAGAGACAGCAACAATGAGCAGTTCTTC. Full variable domain (remainder filled in from reference TRBV25-1 and TRBJ2-1): EADIYQTPRYLVIGTGKKITLECSQTMGHDKMYWYQQDPGMELHLIHYSYGVNSTEKGDLSSESTVSRIRTEHFPLTLESARPSHTSQYLCASKRDSNNEQFFGPGTRLTVL.

This chain links TRBV6-4 with TRBJ2-3; 8 bases align to TRBD1. V was clipped by 10 bases and J by 5 bases; unmatched bases: 11. The length of the CDR3 is 14 residues. Germline CDR1 reads MRHNA; CDR2 reads SNTAGT. The CDR3 protein is CATRQGQAGDTQYF. The CDR3 DNA sequence: TGTGCCACCCGGCAGGGACAGGCGGGAGATACGCAGTATTTT.

The gene calls are TRBV7-2 and TRBJ2-2; maybe TRBD1 (5 bases). CDR1 and CDR2 (germline): SGHTA, FQGNSA. The CDR3 spans 16 residues. With 1 base removed from V and 1 base from J, the gap between germline ends came to 10 bases. DNA of the CDR3: TGTGCCAGCAGCTTAGTTACAGGAATGAACACCGGGGAGCTGTTTTTT. It translates to CASSLVTGMNTGELFF.

The J gene is TRBJ1-5, the V gene TRBV28; weak D call: TRBD1 (5 bases). V was clipped by 8 bases and J by 2 bases, with 13 bases between them. Germline CDR1 is MDHEN and CDR2 is SYDVKM. The CDR3 runs 14 residues. CDR3 region: CASGSDSGNQPQHF. In DNA form, the CDR3 reads TGTGCCAGCGGGTCCGACAGCGGCAATCAGCCCCAGCATTTT.

This clone was detected only once. The genes are TRBV7-9 and TRBJ2-2, with 7 nucleotides matching TRBD2. J was trimmed by 4 bases and V by 3 bases; bases with no gene match: 14. This CDR3 spans 18 amino acids. Germline assignment: CDR1 SEHNR and CDR2 FQNEAQ (reference sequence). CDR3 protein: CASSLGLLGGHITGELFF. The CDR3 DNA follows: TGTGCCAGCAGCTTGGGACTACTGGGAGGACATATCACCGGGGAGCTGTTTTTT.

The rearrangement links TRBV18 to TRBJ1-2; D is possibly TRBD1 (5 bases). Germline CDR1 KGHSH, CDR2 LQKENI. Trimming pared 0 bases from V and 4 bases from J, leaving 15 bases between. The CDR3 has 16 amino acids. CDR3 region: CASSPPGGGGVYGYTF. The CDR3 DNA follows: TGTGCCAGCTCACCACCGGGAGGTGGGGGGGTCTATGGCTACACCTTC.

This sequence joins TRBV30 and TRBJ2-6; 8 nucleotides agree with TRBD1. The CDR3 sequence is 20 residues long. The junction had 14 bases not matched to a gene; V was cut back by 1 base and J by 0 bases. Looked up from germline, CDR1 is GTSNPN and CDR2 is SVGIG (reference sequence). The CDR3 sequence: CAWSATRVWQGASGANVLTF. CDR3 nucleotides: TGTGCCTGGAGTGCCACGAGGGTTTGGCAGGGGGCCTCTGGGGCCAACGTCCTGACTTTC.

The CDR3 DNA follows: TGTGCCAGCAGTCCGGGACAGTTTTCCTACGAGCAGTACTTC. This encodes CASSPGQFSYEQYF. The chain has TRBV27 and TRBJ2-7; 7 nucleotides line up with TRBD1. The V gene's germline CDR1 is MNHEY and CDR2 SMNVEV (reference sequence). The CDR3 totals 14 residues. With V trimmed by 5 bases and J by 1 base, 5 bases remained unmatched.

This chain uses TRBV14 with TRBJ1-2; 7 bases map to TRBD1. The CDR3 is 13 amino acids. Germline CDR1 and CDR2: SGHDN and FVKESK. After removal of 5 bases from V and 5 bases from J, the junction contained 5 bases not matched to a gene. CDR3 residues: CASSYKQGYGYTF. CDR3 nucleotide sequence: TGTGCCAGCAGCTACAAACAGGGGTATGGCTACACCTTC. The full variable domain, in which reference TRBV14 and TRBJ1-2 provide the parts outside the CDR3, is EAGVTQFPSHSVIEKGQTVTLRCDPISGHDNLYWYRRVMGKEIKFLLHFVKESKQDESGMPNNRFLAERTGGTYSTLKVQPAELEDSGVYFCASSYKQGYGYTFGSGTRLTVV.

This clone showed up just a few times. The chain couples TRBV19 to TRBJ1-2; D unresolved. The ends were cut back, 6 bases at V and 2 bases at J, with 13 bases in the middle. This CDR3 has 14 residues. Germline CDR1 is LNHDA and CDR2 is SQIVND (reference sequence). The CDR3 DNA reads as TGTGCCAGTAGCCTCTGGGCTTTCAACTATGGCTACACCTTC. Protein sequence: CASSLWAFNYGYTF.

V and J are TRBV30 and TRBJ2-5; tentatively, D is TRBD2 (6 bases). Trimming stripped 4 bases from V and 5 bases from J, with 14 bases between. This CDR3 is 13 amino acids long. From germline, CDR1 is GTSNPN and CDR2 SVGIG (reference sequence). The CDR3 bases are TGTGCCTGGAAGGCGGGATGGGGGGAGACCCAGTACTTC. The encoded protein is CAWKAGWGETQYF.

V usage is TRBV7-9 and J usage is TRBJ2-3, with TRBD1 matching 11 bases. Trimming removed 3 bases from V and 3 bases from J; junction bases left unmatched: 2. Per the germline V gene, CDR1 is SEHNR and CDR2 is FQNEAQ (reference sequence). The CDR3 is 15 amino acids. CDR3 nucleotides: TGTGCCAGCAGCTTTGGGACAGGGGGTACAGATACGCAGTATTTT. Its translation: CASSFGTGGTDTQYF.

V is TRBV9 and J is TRBJ2-3; D not resolved. Trimming cost V 2 bases and J 0 bases, with 4 bases left between them. The CDR3 runs to 13 residues. From germline, CDR1 is SGDLS and CDR2 YYNGEE. DNA for the CDR3: TGTGCCAGCAGCGTCGTTAGCACAGATACGCAGTATTTT. Its protein is CASSVVSTDTQYF. The complete variable domain, with remaining parts taken from reference TRBV9 and TRBJ2-3, reads DSGVTQTPKHLITATGQRVTLRCSPRSGDLSVYWYQQSLDQGLQFLIQYYNGEERAKGNILERFSAQQFPDLHSELNLSSLELGDSALYFCASSVVSTDTQYFGPGTRLTVL.